The T cell receptor beta chain described here comes from a study of T cell changes during pregnancy in multiple sclerosis. The CDR3 is 15 amino acids. Trimming at V came to 0 bases and at J to 6 bases, leaving 7 bases not matched to a gene. The germline V gene encodes CDR1 MNHNS and CDR2 SASEGT. Repertoires were generated with immunoSEQ multiplex PCR, while TCRdb's copy carries only in-frame clones and drops some. Counted here are 50,000 to 75,000 clones, more than 85% occurring once; the ten biggest clones make up about 2.6%. The source is a female donor with multiple sclerosis, enrolled in a pregnancy study. This rearrangement joins TRBV6-1 to TRBJ2-7; TRBD1 matches 8 bases. This specimen was CD8+ T cells from peripheral blood mononuclear cells, taken in the third trimester of pregnancy. CDR3 amino acids: CASSEAQGAEGEQYF. The CDR3 bases are TGTGCCAGCAGTGAAGCTCAGGGGGCGGAAGGCGAGCAGTACTTC.